This TCR beta chain derives from a study of OX40 agonist ivuxolimab in advanced cancers. Study-level results: The investigators did not determine what antigen specificity the expanded peripheral T cells had. Near-lowest levels of clonal expansion characterized partial responders at 0.1-3.0 mg/kg. CD4+ T cells averaged fewer expanded clones than CD8+ T cells.

This clone has a single count. The antigen is unknown. Trimming pared 6 bases from V and 3 bases from J, leaving 15 bases between. CDR1 SNHLY and CDR2 FYNNEI come from the germline V gene. The CDR3 consists of 14 residues. On cycle 4 day 1 and cycle 7 day 1, as well as at baseline, blood was sampled. Sequenced by immunoSEQ multiplex PCR; TCRdb stores in-frame clones only, minus some. The table lists roughly 68,000 clones, roughly nine tenths of them singletons. This specimen consisted of CD4+ or CD8+ T cells sorted from blood, obtained in a trial of the OX40 agonist ivuxolimab. The clonotype originates from an adult with an advanced solid tumor such as melanoma, head and neck, liver or kidney cancer. The chain carries TRBV2 and TRBJ2-7; perhaps TRBD2 as D (6 bases). This CDR3 is CASRPRAGGYEQYF. CDR3 DNA: TGTGCCAGCAGACCCCGAGCGGGCGGCTACGAGCAGTACTTC.